This section outlines one T cell receptor (delta chain) sequence together with its context. The antigen is not known. TCRdb lists the protein of a much larger clone for this DNA, which differs at residue 14, so this is likely a read error; the protein given here is translated from the DNA itself. TCRdb re-called clones from the multiplex PCR reads using CATT. Of about 48,000 delta-chain clones in the sample, about 1.5% were seen once. Vgamma9/Vdelta2+ and Vdelta2-negative gammadelta T cells were flow-sorted from PBMC for bulk sequencing. The source of the sample is a study of γδ T cells in repeated Plasmodium falciparum infection. The CDR3 spans 19 residues. The germline gives CDR1 TSWWSYY, CDR2 QGS. The V and J ends lost 1 base and 3 bases respectively, with 24 bases between them. General study results and limits: Vdelta2-negative gammadelta repertoires appeared less diverse and less shared in Malian than Australian children.

Sequencing used gamma-delta T cells from blood. The chain combines TRDV1 with TRDJ1, with D possibly matching TRDD3 (5 bases). The J gene is not listed in TCRdb, so it was assigned here from a DNA match to germline. The receptor was isolated from a pool of human donors (malaria-infected and uninfected, not separated). CDR3 DNA: TGTGCTCTTGGGGAACCCCTCGTCTTAGGGGAACTCAACGCCGATAAACTCATCTTT. The encoded protein is CALGEPLVLGELNADKLIF.